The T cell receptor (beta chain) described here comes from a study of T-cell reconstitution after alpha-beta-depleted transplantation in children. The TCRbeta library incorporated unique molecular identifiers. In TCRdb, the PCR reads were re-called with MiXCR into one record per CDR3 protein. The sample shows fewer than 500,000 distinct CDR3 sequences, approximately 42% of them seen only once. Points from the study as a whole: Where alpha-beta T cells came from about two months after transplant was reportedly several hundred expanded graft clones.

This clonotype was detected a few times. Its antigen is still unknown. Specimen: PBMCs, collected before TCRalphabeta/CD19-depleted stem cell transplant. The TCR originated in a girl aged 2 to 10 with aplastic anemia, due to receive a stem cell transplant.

For the CDR3, the DNA is TGCAGTGCTAGAGTCCTAGCGGGTACGAGCGAGCAGTACTTC. Amino acids: CSARVLAGTSEQYF. V gene TRBV20-1 combines with J gene TRBJ2-7, with 8 bases matching TRBD2. V lost 1 base and J lost 6; bases outside the gene matches: 8. This CDR3 has 14 residues. The germline V gene has CDR1 DFQATT and CDR2 SNEGSKA (reference sequence).